A selection of T cell receptor beta chains follows, all from one sample in a study of T cell repertoires and HLA-DP antigens. These receptors' targets are unknown. The data were produced by immunoSEQ multiplex PCR, yet TCRdb's version contains in-frame clones alone and is incomplete. The sample holds approximately 90,000 clones, roughly 86% seen once. The sample was CD4+ T cells from PBMCs. All receptors come from a man aged 45-65 years in good health and CMV-seronegative. The CDR3 runs from the conserved cysteine through the conserved F or W. D genes are given only for firm matches. Only some rows state a clone size, as once, few, many or a class for expanded clones.

j_gene	abundance	v_gene	d_gene	CDR3nt	CDR3aa
TRBJ1-2	-	TRBV30	-	TGTGCCTGGAGTAGCGGTCTCGACAACACCTTC	CAWSSGLDNTF
TRBJ2-5	-	TRBV2	TRBD2	TGTGCCAGCAGCGCCCAGCTAGCGGGGGTTGGGGAGACCCAGTACTTC	CASSAQLAGVGETQYF
TRBJ1-5	-	TRBV6-5	-	TGTGCCACCAAACTCACAGGGCTTGGCAATCAGCCCCAGCATTTT	CATKLTGLGNQPQHF
TRBJ2-2	-	TRBV4-3	-	TGCGCCAGCAGCCAAGCCTTAGTCGGGGAGCTGTTTTTT	CASSQALVGELFF
TRBJ2-1	-	TRBV7-2	TRBD2	TGTGCCAGCAGCCGCCGGTCCGGGACTAGCCTTTACAATGAGCAGTTCTTC	CASSRRSGTSLYNEQFF
TRBJ2-7	-	TRBV18	TRBD1	TGTGCCAGCTCATCCCGACCGGGACAGGGGGCTTTAGAGCAGTACTTC	CASSSRPGQGALEQYF
TRBJ2-7	-	TRBV7-7	-	TGTGCTAGCAGCTTAGCGTATAGGGCGTACGAGCAGTACTTC	CASSLAYRAYEQYF
TRBJ2-1	-	TRBV2	-	TGTGCCAGCAGTGAGGGTGGGATCAAGGCCAATGAGCAGTTCTTC	CASSEGGIKANEQFF
TRBJ1-2	-	TRBV6-5	-	TGTGCCAGCAGCTACACAGGGAATTCTAACTATGGCTACACCTTC	CASSYTGNSNYGYTF
TRBJ2-2	few	TRBV16	TRBD1	TGTGCCAGCAGCCATGGACAGGGCGTTAGCACCGGGGAGCTGTTTTTT	CASSHGQGVSTGELFF
TRBJ2-7	once	TRBV6-5	-	TGTGCCAGCAGTTACCCCCGCAGATCCTACGAGCAGTACTTC	CASSYPRRSYEQYF
TRBJ2-1	-	TRBV6-5	-	TGTGCCAGCAGGGGCCGAGGGGAGTCGGGAGAGCAGTTCTTC	CASRGRGESGEQFF
TRBJ2-6	once	TRBV5-1	-	TGCGCCAGCAGCCCCGAGGGGGCCAACGTCCTGACTTTC	CASSPEGANVLTF
TRBJ1-2	few	TRBV10-3	-	TGTGCCATCAGTGAGTCTGGGTACTATGGCTACACCTTC	CAISESGYYGYTF
TRBJ2-3	-	TRBV18	TRBD1	TGTGCCAGCTCAATAGACCGGGACAGATATGCAGATACGCAGTATTTT	CASSIDRDRYADTQYF
TRBJ1-6	-	TRBV5-8	-	TGTGCCAGCAGCTTGGGGGCGGATAATTCACCCCTCCACTTT	CASSLGADNSPLHF
TRBJ2-2	-	TRBV10-2	-	TGCGCCAGCAGTGAAATAAGGCTCACCGGGGAGCTGTTTTTT	CASSEIRLTGELFF
TRBJ1-2	-	TRBV7-2	-	TGTGCCAGCAGCTTAGACAACATGAACTATGGCTACACCTTC	CASSLDNMNYGYTF
TRBJ2-3	medium-sized	TRBV7-8	-	TGTGCCAGCAGCGACCACACAGATACGCAGTATTTT	CASSDHTDTQYF
TRBJ2-3	-	TRBV7-2	-	TGTGCCAGCAGCTTAAGGCAGGGACGCACAGATACGCAGTATTTT	CASSLRQGRTDTQYF
TRBJ2-1	-	TRBV19	TRBD1	TGTGCCAGTAGTCTGAGACAGGGGAACTCCTACAATGAGCAGTTCTTC	CASSLRQGNSYNEQFF
TRBJ2-5	-	TRBV2	TRBD2	TGTGCCAGCAGTGGCGCGACTAGCGGGGGGGCCTGGGAGACCCAGTACTTC	CASSGATSGGAWETQYF
TRBJ1-1	-	TRBV5-6	-	TGTGCCAGCAGCTACTGGGGGGTAAAGGACACTGAAGCTTTCTTT	CASSYWGVKDTEAFF
TRBJ1-4	once	TRBV29-1	TRBD1	TGCAGCGTTGGCAGACAGGGCGAAAAACTGTTTTTT	CSVGRQGEKLFF
TRBJ1-3	-	TRBV7-3	-	TGTGCCAGCAGCTTAGACTATGGCTCTGGAAACACCATATATTTT	CASSLDYGSGNTIYF
TRBJ2-7	-	TRBV6-5	-	TGTGCCAGCACCGACATGAAGTTCAACCCCTACGAGCAGTACTTC	CASTDMKFNPYEQYF
TRBJ1-5	-	TRBV7-2	-	TGTGCCAGCAGCTCTGCGGCAGGGGGCAATCAGCCCCAGCATTTT	CASSSAAGGNQPQHF
TRBJ1-1	few	TRBV29-1	-	TGCAGCGTTGGCCGTGGGAGGAACACTGAAGCTTTCTTT	CSVGRGRNTEAFF
TRBJ1-2	-	TRBV7-9	-	TGTGCCAGCAGCCTTCCGCCCATCGGGGGCGTTGGCTACACCTTC	CASSLPPIGGVGYTF
TRBJ1-2	-	TRBV7-9	-	TGTGCCAGCAGCTTAGATTTGGGACGGAACTATGGCTACACCTTC	CASSLDLGRNYGYTF
TRBJ1-6	-	TRBV18	-	TGTGCCAGCTCACAGGAGGCGGGTAAGAACTCACCCCTCCACTTT	CASSQEAGKNSPLHF
TRBJ1-2	-	TRBV12-2	-	TGTGCAAGTCGCTCCGGGGGTCAGACCGCTAACTATGGCTACACCTTC	CASRSGGQTANYGYTF
TRBJ2-7	-	TRBV7-2	-	TGTGCCAGCAGCTTTGACAAGAACTACGAGCAGTACTTC	CASSFDKNYEQYF
TRBJ2-4	-	TRBV2	TRBD1	TGTGCCAGCAGCATAGGGACAGGGGGTGACATTCAGTACTTC	CASSIGTGGDIQYF
TRBJ2-7	-	TRBV11-2	TRBD1	TGTGCCAGCAGCCTCCAGTCCTCCGCCAGGACAGGGTTCTTGTGGGAGCAGTACTTC	CASSLQSSARTGFLWEQYF
TRBJ2-1	-	TRBV27	TRBD2	TGTGCCAGCAGTTCATCCGGGACTAGCGGGGGAGCCGCTCATGAGCAGTTCTTC	CASSSSGTSGGAAHEQFF
TRBJ1-3	once	TRBV9	-	TGTGCCAGCAGCGTAACGGAAAACCCTGGAAACACCATATATTTT	CASSVTENPGNTIYF
TRBJ2-7	-	TRBV11-2	TRBD1	TGTGCCAGCAGCCCCCCCAACAGGGGGATAGTCGAGCAGTACTTC	CASSPPNRGIVEQYF
TRBJ2-3	-	TRBV18	TRBD2	TGTGCCAGCTCACCCATGCGTGGGGGAGGGTACACAGATACGCAGTATTTT	CASSPMRGGGYTDTQYF
TRBJ1-2	-	TRBV5-1	-	TGCGCCAGCAGCTCCGGGACGGCGGATAACTATGGCTACACCTTC	CASSSGTADNYGYTF
TRBJ1-1	-	TRBV30	TRBD1	TGTGCCTGGACGGGACAGTTGAACACTGAAGCTTTCTTT	CAWTGQLNTEAFF
TRBJ2-5	-	TRBV7-2	-	TGTGCCAGCCGAACAAACTGGATCCAAGAGACCCAGTACTTC	CASRTNWIQETQYF
TRBJ2-1	once	TRBV2	-	TGTGCCAGCAGTCGGGGGGACAGAGGCAATGAGCAGTTCTTC	CASSRGDRGNEQFF
TRBJ2-7	-	TRBV19	-	TGTGCCAGTAGTATAGGCCGAGGGGCCGAGCAGTACTTC	CASSIGRGAEQYF
TRBJ2-4	-	TRBV18	-	TGTGCCAGCTCACCACCGGGACAAAACATTCAGTACTTC	CASSPPGQNIQYF
TRBJ1-5	-	TRBV30	TRBD1	TGTGCCTGGAGGGGGGACAGTGTCAATCAGCCCCAGCATTTT	CAWRGDSVNQPQHF
TRBJ2-1	-	TRBV14	-	TGTGCCAGCAACCAGGGGATCTACAATGAGCAGTTCTTC	CASNQGIYNEQFF
TRBJ2-4	-	TRBV5-6	-	TGTGCCAGCAGCTTGGGTTTGGCAGCTCCCAAAAACATTCAGTACTTC	CASSLGLAAPKNIQYF
TRBJ1-3	-	TRBV5-1	-	TGCGCCAGCAGCCACGGAGGGGCCACCTCCTCTGGAAACACCATATATTTT	CASSHGGATSSGNTIYF
TRBJ2-5	-	TRBV30	-	TGTGCCTCCTCCGGAAGGGGGACCCAGTACTTC	CASSGRGTQYF
TRBJ2-3	-	TRBV5-1	TRBD1	TGCGCCAGCAGCACGAGGACAGGCCTCTTCACAGATACGCAGTATTTT	CASSTRTGLFTDTQYF